This TCR beta chain was observed in a study of T cell responses to AZD1222 COVID-19 vaccine. CDR1 SGHTA and CDR2 FQGTGA come from the germline V gene. This CDR3 is 12 amino acids long. Trimming took off 5 bases at V and 8 bases at J, with 10 bases between the two ends. Sequenced by immunoSEQ multiplex PCR; TCRdb stores in-frame clones only, minus some. Of some 150,000 clones listed, approximately 91% were seen once; the top ten hold 6.9%. This chain connects TRBV7-3 to TRBJ2-1, with D uncertain. The receptor comes from an adult who had recovered from COVID-19. The input for sequencing was peripheral blood, taken after recovery from COVID-19. CDR3 in amino acids: CASSANGDEQFF. CDR3 sequence (DNA): TGTGCCAGCAGCGCTAATGGGGATGAGCAGTTCTTC.